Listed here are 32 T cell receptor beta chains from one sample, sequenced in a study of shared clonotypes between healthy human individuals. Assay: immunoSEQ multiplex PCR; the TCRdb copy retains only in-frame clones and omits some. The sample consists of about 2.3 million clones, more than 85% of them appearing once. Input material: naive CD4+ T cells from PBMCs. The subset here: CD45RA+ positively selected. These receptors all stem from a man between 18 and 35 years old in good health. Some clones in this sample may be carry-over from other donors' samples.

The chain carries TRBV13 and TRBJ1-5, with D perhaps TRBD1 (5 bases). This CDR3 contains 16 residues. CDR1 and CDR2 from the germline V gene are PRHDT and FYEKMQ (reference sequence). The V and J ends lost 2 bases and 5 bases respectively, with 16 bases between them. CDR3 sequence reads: CASSLQFSLGDQPQHF. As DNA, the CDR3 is TGTGCCAGCAGCTTACAGTTTAGTTTGGGGGATCAGCCCCAGCATTTT.

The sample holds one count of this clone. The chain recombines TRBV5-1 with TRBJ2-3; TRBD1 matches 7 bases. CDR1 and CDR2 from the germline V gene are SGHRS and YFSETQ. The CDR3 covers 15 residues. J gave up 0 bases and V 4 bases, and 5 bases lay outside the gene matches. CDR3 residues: CASSPDRPSTDTQYF. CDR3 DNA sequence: TGCGCCAGCAGCCCGGACAGGCCTAGCACAGATACGCAGTATTTT.

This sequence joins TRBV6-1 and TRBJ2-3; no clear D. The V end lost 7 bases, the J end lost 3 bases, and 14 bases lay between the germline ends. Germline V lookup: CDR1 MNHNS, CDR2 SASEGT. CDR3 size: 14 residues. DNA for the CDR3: TGTGCCAGCACGTTACAGAAGGAGACAGATACGCAGTATTTT. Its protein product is CASTLQKETDTQYF.

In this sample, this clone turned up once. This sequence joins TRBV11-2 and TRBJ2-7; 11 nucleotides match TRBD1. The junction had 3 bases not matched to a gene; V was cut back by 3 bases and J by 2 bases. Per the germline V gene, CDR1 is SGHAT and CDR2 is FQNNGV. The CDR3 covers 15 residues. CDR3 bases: TGTGCCAGCAGCTTCGGGACAGGGGGTACCTACGAGCAGTACTTC. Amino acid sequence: CASSFGTGGTYEQYF.

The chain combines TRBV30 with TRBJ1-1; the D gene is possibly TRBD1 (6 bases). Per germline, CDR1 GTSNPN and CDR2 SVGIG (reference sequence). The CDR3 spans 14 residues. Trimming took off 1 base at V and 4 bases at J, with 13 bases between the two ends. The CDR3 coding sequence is TGTGCCTGGAGTGCCCAACAGGGTATCACTGAAGCTTTCTTT. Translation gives CAWSAQQGITEAFF.

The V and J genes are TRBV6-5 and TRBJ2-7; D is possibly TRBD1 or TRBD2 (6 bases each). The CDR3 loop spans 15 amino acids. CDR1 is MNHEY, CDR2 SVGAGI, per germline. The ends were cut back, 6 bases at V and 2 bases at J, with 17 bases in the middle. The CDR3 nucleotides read TGTGCCAGCAGCTTCGACAGGCGCGGGGCCTACGAGCAGTACTTC. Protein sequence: CASSFDRRGAYEQYF.

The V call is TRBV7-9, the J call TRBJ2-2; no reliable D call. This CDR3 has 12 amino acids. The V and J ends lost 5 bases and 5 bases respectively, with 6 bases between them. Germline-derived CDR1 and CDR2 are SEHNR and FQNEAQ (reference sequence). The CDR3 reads CASSPWTGELFF. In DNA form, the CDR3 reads TGTGCCAGCAGCCCCTGGACCGGGGAGCTGTTTTTT.

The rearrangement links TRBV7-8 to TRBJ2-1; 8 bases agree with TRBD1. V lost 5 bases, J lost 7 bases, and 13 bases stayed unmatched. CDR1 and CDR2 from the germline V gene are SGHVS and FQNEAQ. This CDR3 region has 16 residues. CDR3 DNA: TGTGCCAGCAGCGGAAGGACGGACAGGGTGGGGAATGAGCAGTTCTTC. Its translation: CASSGRTDRVGNEQFF.

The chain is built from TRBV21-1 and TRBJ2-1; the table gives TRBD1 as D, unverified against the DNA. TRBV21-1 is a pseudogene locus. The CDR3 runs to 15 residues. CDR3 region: CRQEGGPFSYNEQFF. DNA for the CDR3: TGTAGACAAGAAGGGGGACCCTTCTCCTACAATGAGCAGTTCTTC.

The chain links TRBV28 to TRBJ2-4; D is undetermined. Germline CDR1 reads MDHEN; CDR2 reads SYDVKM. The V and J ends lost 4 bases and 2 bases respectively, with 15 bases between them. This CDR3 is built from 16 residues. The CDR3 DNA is TGTGCCAGCAGTTCCAGTGGGTATCCTTCCAAAAACATTCAGTACTTC. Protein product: CASSSSGYPSKNIQYF.

The CDR3 DNA sequence: TGTGCCATCAGTGAGTCGGGGGCTAGCGGGAGGGCCGACTACGAGCAGTACTTC. Protein sequence: CAISESGASGRADYEQYF. V usage is TRBV10-3 and J usage is TRBJ2-7; 12 bases are shared with TRBD2. The V gene's germline CDR1 is ENHRY and CDR2 SYGVKD. This CDR3 spans 18 amino acids. V lost 0 bases, J lost 3 bases, and 9 bases stayed unmatched.

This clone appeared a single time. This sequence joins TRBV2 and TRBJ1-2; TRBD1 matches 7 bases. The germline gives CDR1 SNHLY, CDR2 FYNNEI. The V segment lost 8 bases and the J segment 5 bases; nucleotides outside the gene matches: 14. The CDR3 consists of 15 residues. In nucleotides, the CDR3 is TGTGCCAGCCAAGCCTCCAGGGGGGACCCATATGGCTACACCTTC. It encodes CASQASRGDPYGYTF.

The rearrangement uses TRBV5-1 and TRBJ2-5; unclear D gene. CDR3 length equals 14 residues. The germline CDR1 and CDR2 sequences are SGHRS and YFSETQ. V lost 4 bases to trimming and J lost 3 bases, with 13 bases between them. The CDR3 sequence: CASSRPGREETQYF. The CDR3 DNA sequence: TGCGCCAGCAGCCGCCCGGGTAGGGAAGAGACCCAGTACTTC. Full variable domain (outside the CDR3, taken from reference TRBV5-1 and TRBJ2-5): KAGVTQTPRYLIKTRGQQVTLSCSPISGHRSVSWYQQTPGQGLQFLFEYFSETQRNKGNFPGRFSGRQFSNSRSEMNVSTLELGDSALYLCASSRPGREETQYFGPGTRLLVL.

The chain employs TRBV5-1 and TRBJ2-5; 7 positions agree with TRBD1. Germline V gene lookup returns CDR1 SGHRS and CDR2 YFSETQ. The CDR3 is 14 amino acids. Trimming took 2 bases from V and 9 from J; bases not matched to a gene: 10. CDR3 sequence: CASSLPGTVQAQYF. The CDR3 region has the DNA TGCGCCAGCAGCTTACCCGGGACAGTACAAGCCCAGTACTTC.

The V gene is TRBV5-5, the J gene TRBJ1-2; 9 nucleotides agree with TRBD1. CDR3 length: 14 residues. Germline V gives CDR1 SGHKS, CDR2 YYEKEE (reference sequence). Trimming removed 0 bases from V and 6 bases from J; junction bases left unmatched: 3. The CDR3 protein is CASSLEGQGDGYTF. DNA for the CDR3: TGTGCCAGCAGCTTGGAGGGACAGGGAGATGGCTACACCTTC.

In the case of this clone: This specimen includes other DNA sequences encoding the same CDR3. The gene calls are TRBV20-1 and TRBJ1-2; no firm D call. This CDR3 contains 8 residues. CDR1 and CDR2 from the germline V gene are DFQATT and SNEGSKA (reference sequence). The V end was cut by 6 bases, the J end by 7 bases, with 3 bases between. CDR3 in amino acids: CSASGYTF. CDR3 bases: TGCAGTGCAAGTGGCTACACCTTC.

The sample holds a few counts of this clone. Here the CDR3 reads CASSPLGGPRGEKLFF. The DNA of the CDR3 is TGTGCCAGCTCACCGTTGGGAGGGCCCCGGGGTGAAAAACTGTTTTTT. This chain links TRBV18 with TRBJ1-4; D is unclear. This CDR3 spans 16 amino acids. CDR1 KGHSH and CDR2 LQKENI come from the germline V gene. Between the trimmed V and J ends, which lost 3 bases and 7 bases, there was a span of 18 bases.

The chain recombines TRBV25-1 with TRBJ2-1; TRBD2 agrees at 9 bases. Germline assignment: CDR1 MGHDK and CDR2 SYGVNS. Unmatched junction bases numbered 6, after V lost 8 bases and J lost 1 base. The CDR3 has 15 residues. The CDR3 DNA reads TGTGCCAGCCAAGCAGCGGGAGGATCCTACAATGAGCAGTTCTTC. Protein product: CASQAAGGSYNEQFF.

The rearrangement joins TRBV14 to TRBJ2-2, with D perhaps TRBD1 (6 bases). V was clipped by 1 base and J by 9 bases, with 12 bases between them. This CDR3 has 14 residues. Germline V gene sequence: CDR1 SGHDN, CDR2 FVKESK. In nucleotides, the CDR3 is TGTGCCAGCAGCCAAGTTAGGGGGTACCGGGAGCTGTTTTTT. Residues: CASSQVRGYRELFF.

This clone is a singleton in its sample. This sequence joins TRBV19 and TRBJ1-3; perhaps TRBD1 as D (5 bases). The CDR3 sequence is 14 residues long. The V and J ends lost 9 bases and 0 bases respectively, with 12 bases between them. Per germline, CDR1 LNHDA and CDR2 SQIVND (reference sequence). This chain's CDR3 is CASTRDGSGNTIYF. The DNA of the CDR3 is TGTGCCAGCACTAGGGACGGCTCTGGAAACACCATATATTTT. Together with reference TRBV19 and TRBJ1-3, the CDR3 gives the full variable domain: DGGITQSPKYLFRKEGQNVTLSCEQNLNHDAMYWYRQDPGQGLRLIYYSQIVNDFQKGDIAEGYSVSREKKESFPLTVTSAQKNPTAFYLCASTRDGSGNTIYFGEGSWLTVV.

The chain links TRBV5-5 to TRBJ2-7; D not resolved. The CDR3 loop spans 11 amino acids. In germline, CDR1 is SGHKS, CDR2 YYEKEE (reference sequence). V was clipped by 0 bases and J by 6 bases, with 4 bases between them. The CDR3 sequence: CASSLALEQYF. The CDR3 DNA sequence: TGTGCCAGCAGCTTGGCCCTCGAGCAGTACTTC.

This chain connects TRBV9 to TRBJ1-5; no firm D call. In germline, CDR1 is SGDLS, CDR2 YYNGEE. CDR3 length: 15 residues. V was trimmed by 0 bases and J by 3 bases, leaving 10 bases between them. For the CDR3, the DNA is TGTGCCAGCAGCGTAGCGGCCTTCATCAATCAGCCCCAGCATTTT. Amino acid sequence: CASSVAAFINQPQHF.

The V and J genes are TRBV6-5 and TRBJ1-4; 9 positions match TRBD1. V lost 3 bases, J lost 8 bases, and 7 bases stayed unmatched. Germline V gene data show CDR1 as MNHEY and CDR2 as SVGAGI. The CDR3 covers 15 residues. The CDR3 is CASSYVTGGNEKLFF. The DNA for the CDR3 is TGTGCCAGCAGTTATGTAACAGGGGGCAACGAAAAACTGTTTTTT.

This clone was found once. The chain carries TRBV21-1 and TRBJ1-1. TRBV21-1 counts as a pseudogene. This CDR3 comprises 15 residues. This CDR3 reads CATNSGRGSNTEAFF. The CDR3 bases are TGTGCCACTAACTCGGGGCGGGGTTCGAACACTGAAGCTTTCTTT.

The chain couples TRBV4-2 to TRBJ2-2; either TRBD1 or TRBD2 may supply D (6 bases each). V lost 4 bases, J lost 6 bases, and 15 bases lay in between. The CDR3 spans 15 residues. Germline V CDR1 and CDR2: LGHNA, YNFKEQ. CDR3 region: CASSLRLEGAGELFF. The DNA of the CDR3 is TGTGCCAGCAGCCTCAGACTAGAGGGGGCCGGGGAGCTGTTTTTT.

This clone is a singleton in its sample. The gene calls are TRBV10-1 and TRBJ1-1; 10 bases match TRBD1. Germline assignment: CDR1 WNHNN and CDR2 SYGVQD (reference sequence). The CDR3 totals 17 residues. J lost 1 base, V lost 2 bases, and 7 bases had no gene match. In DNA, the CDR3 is TGCGCCAGCAGTGAGAGGACAGGGGGTAACCGGAACACTGAAGCTTTCTTT. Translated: CASSERTGGNRNTEAFF.

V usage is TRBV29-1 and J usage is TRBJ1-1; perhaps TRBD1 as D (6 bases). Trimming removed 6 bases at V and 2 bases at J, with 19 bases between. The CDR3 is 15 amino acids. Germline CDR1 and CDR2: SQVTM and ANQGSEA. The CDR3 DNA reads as TGCAGCGTCGCTAAGGGAACGGGGGGCAACACTGAAGCTTTCTTT. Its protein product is CSVAKGTGGNTEAFF.

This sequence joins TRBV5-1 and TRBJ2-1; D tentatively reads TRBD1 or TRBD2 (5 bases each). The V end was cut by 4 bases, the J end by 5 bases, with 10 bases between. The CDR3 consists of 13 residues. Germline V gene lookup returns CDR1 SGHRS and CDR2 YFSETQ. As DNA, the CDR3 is TGCGCCAGCAGCGGGGACGAGGACAATGAGCAGTTCTTC. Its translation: CASSGDEDNEQFF.

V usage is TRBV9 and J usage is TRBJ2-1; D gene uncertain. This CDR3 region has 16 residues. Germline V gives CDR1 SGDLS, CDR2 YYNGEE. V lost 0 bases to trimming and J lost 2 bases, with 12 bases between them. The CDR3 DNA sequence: TGTGCCAGCAGCGTAGCTGGTTACCGGACCTACAATGAGCAGTTCTTC. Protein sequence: CASSVAGYRTYNEQFF.

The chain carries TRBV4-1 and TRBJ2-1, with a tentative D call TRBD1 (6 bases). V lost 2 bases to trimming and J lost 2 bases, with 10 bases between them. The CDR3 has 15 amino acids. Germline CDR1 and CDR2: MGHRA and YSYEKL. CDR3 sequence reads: CASSQRGGAYNEQFF. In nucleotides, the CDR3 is TGCGCCAGCAGCCAACGAGGGGGAGCCTACAATGAGCAGTTCTTC.

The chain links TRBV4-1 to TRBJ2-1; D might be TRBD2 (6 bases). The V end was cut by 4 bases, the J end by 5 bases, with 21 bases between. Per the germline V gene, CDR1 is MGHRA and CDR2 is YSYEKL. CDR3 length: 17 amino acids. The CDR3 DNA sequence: TGCGCCAGCAGCCCCCATCCAATTAGGACTACAAACAATGAGCAGTTCTTC. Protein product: CASSPHPIRTTNNEQFF.

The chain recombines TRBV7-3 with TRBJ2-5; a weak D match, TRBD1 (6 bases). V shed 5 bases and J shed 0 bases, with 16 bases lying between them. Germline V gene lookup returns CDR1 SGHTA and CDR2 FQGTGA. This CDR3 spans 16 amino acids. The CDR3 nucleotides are TGTGCCAGCAGCCCGATCTGGACAGAAAACCAAGAGACCCAGTACTTC. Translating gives CASSPIWTENQETQYF.